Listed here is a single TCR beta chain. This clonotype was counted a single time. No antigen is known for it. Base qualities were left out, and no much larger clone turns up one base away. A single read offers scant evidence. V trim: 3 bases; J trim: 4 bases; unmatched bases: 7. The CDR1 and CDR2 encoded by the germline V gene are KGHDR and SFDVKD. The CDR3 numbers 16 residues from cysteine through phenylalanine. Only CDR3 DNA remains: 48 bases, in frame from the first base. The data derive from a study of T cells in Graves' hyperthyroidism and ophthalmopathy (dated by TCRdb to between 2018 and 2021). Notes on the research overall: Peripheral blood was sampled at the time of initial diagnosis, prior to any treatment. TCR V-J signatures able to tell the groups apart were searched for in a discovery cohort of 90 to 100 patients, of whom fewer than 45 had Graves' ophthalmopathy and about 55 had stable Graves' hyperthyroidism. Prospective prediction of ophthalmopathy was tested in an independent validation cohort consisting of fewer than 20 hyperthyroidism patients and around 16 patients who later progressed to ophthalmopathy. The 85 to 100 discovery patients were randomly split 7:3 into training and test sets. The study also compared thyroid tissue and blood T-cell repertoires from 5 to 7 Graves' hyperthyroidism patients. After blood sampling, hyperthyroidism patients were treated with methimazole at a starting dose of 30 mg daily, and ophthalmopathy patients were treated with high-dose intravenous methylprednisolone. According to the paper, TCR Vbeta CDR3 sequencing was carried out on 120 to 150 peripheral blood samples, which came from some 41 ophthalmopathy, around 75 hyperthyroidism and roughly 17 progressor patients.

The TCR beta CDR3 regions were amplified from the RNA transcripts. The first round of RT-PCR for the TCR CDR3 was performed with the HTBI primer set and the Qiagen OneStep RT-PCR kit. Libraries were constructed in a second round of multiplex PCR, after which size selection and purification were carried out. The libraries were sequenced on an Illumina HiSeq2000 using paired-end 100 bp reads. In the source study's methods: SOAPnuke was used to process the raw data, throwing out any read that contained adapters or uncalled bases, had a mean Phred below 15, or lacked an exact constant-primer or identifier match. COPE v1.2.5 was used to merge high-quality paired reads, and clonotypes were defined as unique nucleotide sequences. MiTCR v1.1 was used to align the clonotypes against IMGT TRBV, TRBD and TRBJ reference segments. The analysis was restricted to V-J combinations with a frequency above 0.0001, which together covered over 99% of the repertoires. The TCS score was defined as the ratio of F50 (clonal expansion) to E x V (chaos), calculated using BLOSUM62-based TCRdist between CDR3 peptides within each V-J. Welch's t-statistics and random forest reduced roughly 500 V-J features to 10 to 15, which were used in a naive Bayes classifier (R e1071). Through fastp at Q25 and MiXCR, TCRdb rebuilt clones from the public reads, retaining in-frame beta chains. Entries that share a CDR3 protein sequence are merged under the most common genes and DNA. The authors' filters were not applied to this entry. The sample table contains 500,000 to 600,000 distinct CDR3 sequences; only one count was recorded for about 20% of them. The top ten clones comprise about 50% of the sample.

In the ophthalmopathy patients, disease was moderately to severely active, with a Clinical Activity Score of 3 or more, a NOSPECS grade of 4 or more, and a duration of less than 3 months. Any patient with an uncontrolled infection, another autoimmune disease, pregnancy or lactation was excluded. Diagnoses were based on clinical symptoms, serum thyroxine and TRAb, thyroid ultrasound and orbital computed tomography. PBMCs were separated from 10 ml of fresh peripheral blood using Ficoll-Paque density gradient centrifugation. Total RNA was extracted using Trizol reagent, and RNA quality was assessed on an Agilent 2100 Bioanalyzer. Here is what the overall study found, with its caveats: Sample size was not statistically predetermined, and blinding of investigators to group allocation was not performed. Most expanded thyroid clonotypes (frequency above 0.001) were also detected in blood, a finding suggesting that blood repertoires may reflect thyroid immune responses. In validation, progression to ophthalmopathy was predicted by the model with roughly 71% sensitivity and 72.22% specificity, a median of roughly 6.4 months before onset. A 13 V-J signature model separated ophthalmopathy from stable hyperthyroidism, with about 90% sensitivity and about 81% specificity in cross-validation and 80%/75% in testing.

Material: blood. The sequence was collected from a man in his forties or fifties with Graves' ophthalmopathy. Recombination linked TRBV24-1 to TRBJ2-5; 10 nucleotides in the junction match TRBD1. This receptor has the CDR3 CATSDPRDRGRETQYF. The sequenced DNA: TGTGCCACCAGTGATCCCCGGGACAGGGGTCGAGAGACCCAGTACTTC.